Each of the 8 T cell receptor beta chains below was sequenced from the same sample in a study of T cells in localized non-small cell lung cancer (dated by TCRdb to 2020 to 2021). Libraries were built with the immunoSEQ multiplex PCR assay. The source is immuneACCESS, and TCRdb retained only in-frame sequences with V and J called. Part of the clones is not carried over; for the studies checked, unresolved V genes explain less than half of this, and the remainder is unexplained. For this sample the table gives about 70,000 clones, of which approximately 84% were detected only once. The biggest ten clones account for under 1.5% of the sample. Specimen: peripheral blood, collected before any cancer treatment. All receptors come from an older female donor with stage I lung adenocarcinoma.

The J gene is TRBJ1-1, the V gene TRBV6-5; tentative D call: TRBD1 (5 bases). The CDR3 totals 14 residues. CDR1 and CDR2 (germline): MNHEY, SVGAGI. The germline V and J ends were trimmed by 5 bases and 6 bases, with 16 bases remaining between them. The CDR3 loop is CASSPRGGGAEAFF. As DNA, the CDR3 is TGTGCCAGCAGTCCTCGGGGCGGCGGCGCTGAAGCTTTCTTT.

The V call is TRBV7-2, the J call TRBJ2-7, with a tentative D call TRBD2 (6 bases). The CDR3 has 15 amino acids. The germline V and J ends were trimmed by 1 base and 0 bases, with 10 bases remaining between them. Germline-derived CDR1 and CDR2 are SGHTA and FQGNSA. The CDR3 reads CASSLVSGSSYEQYF. The CDR3 DNA is TGTGCCAGCAGCTTAGTTTCCGGGAGCTCCTACGAGCAGTACTTC. Combining the CDR3 with reference TRBV7-2 and TRBJ2-7 gives the whole variable domain GAGVSQSPSNKVTEKGKDVELRCDPISGHTALYWYRQSLGQGLEFLIYFQGNSAPDKSGLPSDRFSAERTGGSVSTLTIQRTQQEDSAVYLCASSLVSGSSYEQYFGPGTRLTVT.

In its sample, this clone was seen once. The chain uses TRBV5-4 and TRBJ1-2; possible D gene TRBD1, 6 bases. The ends were cut back, 2 bases at V and 8 bases at J, with 16 bases in the middle. The CDR3 is 14 amino acids. CDR1 and CDR2 from the germline V gene are SGHNT and YYREEE (reference sequence). CDR3 loop: CASSFPDSTEGYTF. DNA for the CDR3: TGTGCCAGCAGCTTCCCGGACAGCACGGAAGGCTACACCTTC. Based on the CDR3 plus reference TRBV5-4 and TRBJ1-2, the full variable domain is ETGVTQSPTHLIKTRGQQVTLRCSSQSGHNTVSWYQQALGQGPQFIFQYYREEENGRGNFPPRFSGLQFPNYSSELNVNALELDDSALYLCASSFPDSTEGYTFGSGTRLTVV.

The genes are TRBV19 and TRBJ1-5, with D tentatively TRBD1 (5 bases). The CDR3 spans 15 residues. V was shortened by 7 bases and J by 0 bases, with 13 bases between the two germline ends. The germline CDR1 and CDR2 sequences are LNHDA and SQIVND (reference sequence). The CDR3 loop is CASNDRGNSNQPQHF. The CDR3 region has the DNA TGTGCCAGTAACGACAGAGGGAATAGCAATCAGCCCCAGCATTTT.

This sequence joins TRBV4-1 and TRBJ2-5; D gene uncertain. CDR3 length equals 14 residues. Per the germline V gene, CDR1 is MGHRA and CDR2 is YSYEKL. V gave up 1 base and J gave up 3 bases, with 9 bases separating them. The DNA for the CDR3 is TGCGCCAGCAGCCAAGCACCAGCGAAAGAGACCCAGTACTTC. This codes for CASSQAPAKETQYF.

The chain has TRBV4-3 and TRBJ2-1; 7 nucleotides align to TRBD2. This CDR3 contains 15 residues. The germline V gene has CDR1 LGHNA and CDR2 YSLEER. V shed 1 base and J 7 bases; nucleotides not matched to a gene: 7. The CDR3 DNA sequence: TGCGCCAGCAGCCAAGTACCGACTAGCAGGAATGAGCAGTTCTTC. Translated: CASSQVPTSRNEQFF.

V and J are TRBV4-1 and TRBJ2-7; D remains ambiguous. Germline loops: CDR1 MGHRA, CDR2 YSYEKL. The CDR3 runs to 12 residues. V lost 3 bases to trimming and J lost 3 bases, with 6 bases between them. The DNA for the CDR3 is TGCGCCAGCAGCCATTACGGCTACGAGCAGTACTTC. Translated, it gives CASSHYGYEQYF.

This clone showed up just a few times. The chain employs TRBV11-1 and TRBJ2-3; the D is unclear. Germline V lookup: CDR1 SGHAT, CDR2 FQDESV (reference sequence). The CDR3 runs to 14 residues. V lost 3 bases to trimming and J lost 4 bases, with 11 bases between them. The CDR3 region is CASSFNPRADTQYF. The CDR3 DNA reads as TGTGCCAGCAGCTTCAACCCTCGGGCAGATACGCAGTATTTT.